This TCR beta chain comes out of a study of control samples from healthy donors and cancer patients (dated by TCRdb to the early 2020s). On this clone itself: The antigen this receptor binds is unknown. Base qualities were left out, and no much larger clone turns up one base away.

CDR3 length: 18 amino acids, cysteine to phenylalanine. Just CDR3 DNA is preserved here, 54 bases in frame from base 1. Trimming takes 2 bases off V and 5 bases off J; junction bases not matched to a gene: 13. CDR1 and CDR2 (SEHNR, FQNEAQ) derive from the germline V gene (reference sequence). Receptor libraries were prepared by the immunoSEQ multiplex PCR assay. What TCRdb holds here is the immuneACCESS table cut down to in-frame rearrangements. Part of the clones is not present; checked against another copy, under half of the missing clones reflect an unresolved V gene, and the others are unexplained. The sample table records tens of thousands of clones; roughly 91% of these occur just once. The ten largest clones add up to about 5.5% of the sample.

The V and J genes are TRBV7-9 and TRBJ2-1, and TRBD2 aligns with 9 junction nucleotides. Sequencing input: blood. The receptor's source is a man between 50 and 59 years old in good health. The CDR3 sequence is CASSLPFRLAGFHNEQFF. In nucleotide form, the sequence is TGTGCCAGCAGCTTACCGTTTCGGCTAGCGGGGTTTCACAATGAGCAGTTCTTC.